Listed below are T cell receptor beta chains from one sample, sequenced in a study of OX40 agonist ivuxolimab in advanced cancers. This table comes from immunoSEQ multiplex PCR, and its TCRdb copy is limited to in-frame clones, with some not included. Here the sample spans tens of thousands of clones, roughly four fifths being singletons. Here the sequenced sample was CD4+ or CD8+ T cells sorted from blood, taken in a trial of the OX40 agonist ivuxolimab. All receptors come from an adult with an advanced solid tumor such as melanoma, head and neck, liver or kidney cancer. CDR3s leave out the opening cysteine and the closing phenylalanine or tryptophan. Fields, in order: J gene, V gene, CDR3 protein.

TRBJ2-6 | TRBV6-4 | ASSDSRASGANVLT
TRBJ1-6 | TRBV6-6 | ASSYSAGTSNSPLH
TRBJ2-3 | TRBV5-1 | ASSLAVAASTDTQY
TRBJ1-5 | TRBV27 | ASSFGGQVNQPQH
TRBJ2-7 | TRBV30 | ACRGGPRGY
TRBJ2-6 | TRBV9 | ASSVHSGANVLT
TRBJ2-3 | TRBV6-5 | ASRIGIGTDTQY
TRBJ2-1 | TRBV5-1 | ASSLGTSGRVYNEQF
TRBJ2-5 | TRBV5-1 | ASSSIAGSPQY
TRBJ2-2 | TRBV11-3 | ASSQLAGGTGELF
TRBJ1-4 | TRBV6-5 | ASSYLAGVPQGLF
TRBJ1-1 | TRBV11-2 | ASSRGGRMNTEAF
TRBJ1-1 | TRBV6-4 | ASSKDRSTEAF
TRBJ1-2 | TRBV6-5 | ASSFRDSPGYGYT